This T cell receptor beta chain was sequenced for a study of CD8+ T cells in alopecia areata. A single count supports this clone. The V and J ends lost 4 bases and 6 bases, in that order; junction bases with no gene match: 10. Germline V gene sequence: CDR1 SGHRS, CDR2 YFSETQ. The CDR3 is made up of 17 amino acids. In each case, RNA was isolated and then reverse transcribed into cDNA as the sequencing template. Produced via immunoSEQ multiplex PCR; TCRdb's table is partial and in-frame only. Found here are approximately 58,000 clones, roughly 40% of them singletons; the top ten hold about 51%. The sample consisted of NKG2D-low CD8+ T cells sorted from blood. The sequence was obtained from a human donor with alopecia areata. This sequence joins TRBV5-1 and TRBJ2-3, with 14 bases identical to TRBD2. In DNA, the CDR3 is TGCGCCAGCAGCCCCTCGGGACTAGCGGGAGCAGGGGATACGCAGTATTTT. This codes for CASSPSGLAGAGDTQYF.